The sample holds a few counts of the clone carrying this TCR beta chain. Its cognate antigen is unknown. Researchers made TCR cDNA using 5'RACE template switching, and this step added a universal primer site and UMIs. MiXCR was run by TCRdb on the 5' RACE reads, yielding one entry per CDR3 protein. The sample comprises some 560,000 distinct CDR3 sequences, roughly a sixth of which are singletons, and 17% rests with the top ten. The data are from a study of T cells after yellow fever vaccination. In the study overall: Fractions of low cell number were prepared using SMART-Seq v4 Ultra Low Input.

Whole-study results and caveats: The study noted that FACS-sorted repertoires could contain abundant clonotypes contaminating from the bulk population. A weaker but faster secondary response was observed, peaking on day 5 versus 15.

J gave up 2 bases and V 6 bases, and 6 bases lay outside the gene matches. The CDR3 length is 15 residues. The chain has TRBV12-3 or TRBV12-4 and TRBJ1-4; 7 bases align to TRBD1. Source: PBMCs, taken 5 days after the first yellow fever vaccination. This sequence was found in a man aged 18 to 35 who received the YFV17D yellow fever vaccine. The CDR3 is CASSRTGQTNEKLFF. The DNA for the CDR3 is TGTGCCAGCAGCAGGACGGGACAGACTAATGAAAAACTGTTTTTT.